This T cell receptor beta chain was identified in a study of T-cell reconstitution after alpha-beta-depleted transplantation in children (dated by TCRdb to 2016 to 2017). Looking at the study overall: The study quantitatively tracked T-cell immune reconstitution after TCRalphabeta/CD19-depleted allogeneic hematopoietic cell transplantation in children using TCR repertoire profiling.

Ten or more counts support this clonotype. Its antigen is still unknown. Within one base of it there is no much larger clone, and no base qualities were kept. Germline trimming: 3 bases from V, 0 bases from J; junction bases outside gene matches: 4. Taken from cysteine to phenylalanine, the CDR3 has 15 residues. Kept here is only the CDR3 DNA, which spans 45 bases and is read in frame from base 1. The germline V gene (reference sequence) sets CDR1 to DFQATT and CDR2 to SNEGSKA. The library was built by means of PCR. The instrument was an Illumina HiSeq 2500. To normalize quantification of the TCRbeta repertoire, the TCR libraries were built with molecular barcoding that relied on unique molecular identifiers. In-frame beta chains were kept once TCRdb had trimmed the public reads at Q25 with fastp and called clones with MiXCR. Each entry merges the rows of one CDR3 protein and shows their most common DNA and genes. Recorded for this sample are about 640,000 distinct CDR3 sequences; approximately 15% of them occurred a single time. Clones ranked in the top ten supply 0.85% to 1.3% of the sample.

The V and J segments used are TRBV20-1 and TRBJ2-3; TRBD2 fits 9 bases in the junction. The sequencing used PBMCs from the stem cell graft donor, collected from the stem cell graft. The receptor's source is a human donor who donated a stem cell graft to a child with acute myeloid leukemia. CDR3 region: CSARPAGGSTDTQYF. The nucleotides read TGCAGTGCTAGGCCAGCGGGGGGCAGCACAGATACGCAGTATTTT.